This is a list of T cell receptor beta chains from one sample in a study of siplizumab effects on memory and regulatory T cells. Profiling relied on immunoSEQ multiplex PCR, and the TCRdb table lists in-frame clones only, not all of them. The sample consists of about 75,000 clones, 93% of them appearing once. The sequenced material came from CD8+ T cells sorted from blood. The receptors originated from a human donor in good health. Both conserved end residues are part of each CDR3. A D gene is named only where the DNA matches it firmly. Clone size appears in some rows only: once, few, many, or a class for an expanded clone.

D gene	V gene	clone size	J gene	CDR3 DNA	CDR3 protein
TRBD1	TRBV29-1	.	TRBJ1-1	TGCAGCGCTCCGGGACAGGGGGGCGGCACTGAAGCTTTCTTT	CSAPGQGGGTEAFF
.	TRBV28	.	TRBJ1-2	TGTGCCAGCATACGGATGAGAATGGGGAACTATGGCTACACCTTC	CASIRMRMGNYGYTF
.	TRBV9	.	TRBJ2-3	TGTGCCAGCAGCGGTGGAGGGCCAGATACGCAGTATTTT	CASSGGGPDTQYF
TRBD1	TRBV19	once	TRBJ1-5	TGTGCCAGTAGTATAGGCACAGGGGGCTTGGTTCAGCCCCAGCATTTT	CASSIGTGGLVQPQHF
.	TRBV27	.	TRBJ1-5	TGTGCCAGCAGTTTGGGGTGGGGGGAACAGCCCCAGCATTTT	CASSLGWGEQPQHF
.	TRBV27	.	TRBJ1-2	TGTGCCAGCAGTTTCGGGGGCGACTATGGCTACACCTTC	CASSFGGDYGYTF
.	TRBV5-4	.	TRBJ1-5	TGTGCCAGCAGCCCCGGGGGGGGTCAGCCCCAGCATTTT	CASSPGGGQPQHF
TRBD2	TRBV7-9	.	TRBJ2-4	TGTGCCAGCACGGGGGGGAAAAACATTCAGTACTTC	CASTGGKNIQYF
TRBD1	TRBV27	.	TRBJ1-6	TGTGCCAGCAGTCCCGGGACAGGGTTCTCACCCCTCCACTTT	CASSPGTGFSPLHF
TRBD1	TRBV23-1	.	TRBJ2-7	TGCGCCAGCAGTCAATCGAGGACAGGGAGCCACGAGCAGTACTTC	CASSQSRTGSHEQYF
TRBD1	TRBV6-5	.	TRBJ1-2	TGTGCCAGCACTAAACCGGGACAGGGATTCTATGGCTACACCTTC	CASTKPGQGFYGYTF
TRBD2	TRBV2	.	TRBJ2-7	TGTGCCAGCAGCGCGGCTAGCGGGGACTACGAGCAGTACTTC	CASSAASGDYEQYF
.	TRBV5-1	.	TRBJ1-1	TGCGCCAGCAGCTTGGCCCTCTCAGGGGCGACTGAAGCTTTCTTT	CASSLALSGATEAFF
.	TRBV30	.	TRBJ2-7	TGTGCCTGGAGTTTCGGGCCGGCGACACAGGGCTACGAGCAGTACTTC	CAWSFGPATQGYEQYF
TRBD1	TRBV4-3	.	TRBJ2-7	TGCGCCAGCAGCCAAGTTAGGACAGGAATCTACGAGCAGTACTTC	CASSQVRTGIYEQYF
TRBD1	TRBV7-2	.	TRBJ1-5	TGTGCCAGCAGCTTAGACAGGGGGTCGTATCAGCCCCAGCATTTT	CASSLDRGSYQPQHF
TRBD1	TRBV7-6	.	TRBJ1-6	TGTGCCAGCAGCTTGGGGACAGATAACAATTCACCCCTCCACTTT	CASSLGTDNNSPLHF
TRBD1	TRBV9	.	TRBJ1-6	TGTGCCAGCAGCGGCGGACAGGGGTTATCACCCCTCCACTTT	CASSGGQGLSPLHF
.	TRBV5-4	.	TRBJ2-7	TGTGCCAGCAGCCATACAGTGGGCCTCTCCTACGAGCAGTACTTC	CASSHTVGLSYEQYF
.	TRBV4-1	.	TRBJ2-5	TGCGCCAGCAGCCAAGAGGCAGGGATACAAGAGACCCAGTACTTC	CASSQEAGIQETQYF
.	TRBV5-6	.	TRBJ2-5	TGTGCCAGCAGCTTGGTTCAGGAGATCCAAGAGACCCAGTACTTC	CASSLVQEIQETQYF
.	TRBV13	.	TRBJ2-7	TGTGCCAGCAGCCCCGGGGCCTACGAGCAGTACTTC	CASSPGAYEQYF
.	TRBV11-2	.	TRBJ1-1	TGTGCCAGCAGCTTATTGTACCCTGGGCAGAACACTGAAGCTTTCTTT	CASSLLYPGQNTEAFF
.	TRBV30	.	TRBJ1-5	TGTGCCTGGGACCTGGGCGGGGGCGATCAGCCCCAGCATTTT	CAWDLGGGDQPQHF
TRBD2	TRBV6-4	few	TRBJ2-3	TGTGCCAGCAGTGACCAGACTAGCGGGGAGGTAGATACGCAGTATTTT	CASSDQTSGEVDTQYF
.	TRBV6-1	.	TRBJ1-2	TGTGCCAGCAGCTCAATCTTCGGGGATGGCTATGGCTACACCTTC	CASSSIFGDGYGYTF
.	TRBV6-6	.	TRBJ2-3	TGTGCCAGCAGTTACGCGCGGGGCCGGACAGATACGCAGTATTTT	CASSYARGRTDTQYF
.	TRBV4-1	.	TRBJ1-1	TGCGCCAGCAGCAAGGACAGTTTGAACACTGAAGCTTTCTTT	CASSKDSLNTEAFF
.	TRBV27	.	TRBJ2-1	TGTGCCAGCAGGCTTAACCTCGGGAGAGACAATGAGCAGTTCTTC	CASRLNLGRDNEQFF
.	TRBV5-5	.	TRBJ1-5	TGTGCCAGCAGCTTGGTTCTGGGGGGTAATCAGCCCCAGCATTTT	CASSLVLGGNQPQHF
.	TRBV6-1	.	TRBJ1-4	TGTGCCAGCAGTGAAGGGCAGGGCGTTAATGAAAAACTGTTTTTT	CASSEGQGVNEKLFF
.	TRBV19	.	TRBJ1-5	TGTGCCAGTAGTGGTACGGGGGGAGTAGGCAATCAGCCCCAGCATTTT	CASSGTGGVGNQPQHF
.	TRBV27	.	TRBJ1-6	TGTGCCAGCAGTTCCGGGGTGGATAATTCACCCCTCCACTTT	CASSSGVDNSPLHF
TRBD1	TRBV5-4	.	TRBJ1-2	TGTGCCAGCAGCTCCTCAGGGGGCGGAAATGGCTACACCTTC	CASSSSGGGNGYTF
.	TRBV10-2	.	TRBJ2-1	TGCGCCAGCACAGGCTCTCACAACAATGAGCAGTTCTTC	CASTGSHNNEQFF
.	TRBV7-3	.	TRBJ2-7	TGTGCCAGCAGCTTGACAGTAGCCTACGAGCAGTACTTC	CASSLTVAYEQYF
.	TRBV7-9	.	TRBJ2-3	TGTGCCAGCAGCCCGGGGGCTAACACAGATACGCAGTATTTT	CASSPGANTDTQYF
.	TRBV13	once	TRBJ2-1	TGTGCCAGCAGCTTAGCGGGGGAACCAAGAAATGAGCAGTTCTTC	CASSLAGEPRNEQFF
.	TRBV18	.	TRBJ2-5	TGTGCCAGCTCACCTACCCGCAGGGTTGAAGAGACCCAGTACTTC	CASSPTRRVEETQYF
.	TRBV5-6	once	TRBJ2-7	TGTGCCAGTTCCGGGACTGCTTACGAGCAGTACTTC	CASSGTAYEQYF
TRBD1	TRBV29-1	.	TRBJ2-7	TGCAGCGTGGCGGGACAGGAAAGGGAGCAGTACTTC	CSVAGQEREQYF
.	TRBV28	.	TRBJ1-1	TGTGCCAGCAGTTTTATTGGGACCACTGAAGCTTTCTTT	CASSFIGTTEAFF
TRBD2	TRBV11-2	.	TRBJ2-5	TGTGCCAGCAGCTTAATCGGGGGGGCATTAGAGACCCAGTACTTC	CASSLIGGALETQYF
.	TRBV12-1	.	TRBJ2-1	TGTGCCAGCCCTCGCTGGGGGCAATACAATGAGCAGTTCTTC	CASPRWGQYNEQFF
.	TRBV4-3	.	TRBJ2-1	TGCGCCAGCAGCCAAGATAGTGGAAATGAGCAGTTCTTC	CASSQDSGNEQFF
TRBD1	TRBV19	.	TRBJ1-2	TGTGCCAGCTTCGGACAGGCATCTAACTATGGCTACACCTTC	CASFGQASNYGYTF
TRBD1	TRBV27	.	TRBJ2-7	TGTGCCAGTAGATTACAGGGGACGTACGAGCAGTACTTC	CASRLQGTYEQYF
.	TRBV4-1	.	TRBJ2-1	TGCGCCAGCAGCCAAGCCGGATCCGAGGATGAGCAGTTCTTC	CASSQAGSEDEQFF
.	TRBV19	.	TRBJ1-2	TGTGCCAGTACAAAGGACAGCTATGGCTACACCTTC	CASTKDSYGYTF
TRBD2	TRBV6-4	.	TRBJ2-7	TGTGCCAGCAGTGCGGGAGCGGGGGCGAACTACGAGCAGTACTTC	CASSAGAGANYEQYF
.	TRBV12-5	few	TRBJ1-5	TGTGCTAGTGGTTTGGCATTGGGCAATCAGCCCCAGCATTTT	CASGLALGNQPQHF
.	TRBV27	.	TRBJ2-7	TGTGCCAGCAGTCCCACAGGGTACGAGCAGTACTTC	CASSPTGYEQYF
.	TRBV28	once	TRBJ1-1	TGTGCCAGCAGCTCCGTTGACACTGAAGCTTTCTTT	CASSSVDTEAFF
.	TRBV5-1	.	TRBJ2-3	TGCGCCAGCAGCACCGGTTCCCCAGATACGCAGTATTTT	CASSTGSPDTQYF
.	TRBV19	.	TRBJ2-5	TGTGCCAGTAATTGGCTAGCGCTCCAAGAGACCCAGTACTTC	CASNWLALQETQYF
TRBD1	TRBV9	.	TRBJ2-3	TGTGCCAGCAGCGTCGGACAGGGGCAGGGAGATACGCAGTATTTT	CASSVGQGQGDTQYF